The clone carrying this TCR beta chain turned up a few times. Its antigen is undetermined. The V gene lost 0 bases and the J gene lost 0 bases, with 11 bases spanning the gap. This CDR3 comprises 16 residues. CDR1 is LNHNV and CDR2 is YYDKDF in the germline V gene (reference sequence). One entry per CDR3 protein results from TCRdb running MiXCR on the reads. Here the sample spans a few hundred thousand distinct CDR3 sequences, around a quarter being singletons. The sample is drawn from a study of T cell repertoires in cytomegalovirus infection. Study as a whole: Public TCR beta signature analysis indicated the presence of both CMV infection and matching HLA type.

Study-level results: Clonotype analysis showed dominance of the ex vivo response by HLA-C-restricted CMV-specific TCR beta clonotypes. Summed frequency of public TCR beta families distinguished CMV carriers with the relevant HLA.

The rearrangement links TRBV15 to TRBJ1-1; D is unresolved. This clonotype was sampled from a human donor in good health (CMV status not recorded). Some clones in this sample may be carry-over from other donors' samples. Sample: PBMCs. The CDR3 loop is CATSRDRQVLNTEAFF. The CDR3 bases are TGTGCCACCAGCAGAGATCGTCAGGTATTGAACACTGAAGCTTTCTTT. Together with reference TRBV15 and TRBJ1-1, the CDR3 gives the full variable domain: DAMVIQNPRYQVTQFGKPVTLSCSQTLNHNVMYWYQQKSSQAPKLLFHYYDKDFNNEADTPDNFQSRRPNTSFCFLDIRSPGLGDTAMYLCATSRDRQVLNTEAFFGQGTRLTVV.